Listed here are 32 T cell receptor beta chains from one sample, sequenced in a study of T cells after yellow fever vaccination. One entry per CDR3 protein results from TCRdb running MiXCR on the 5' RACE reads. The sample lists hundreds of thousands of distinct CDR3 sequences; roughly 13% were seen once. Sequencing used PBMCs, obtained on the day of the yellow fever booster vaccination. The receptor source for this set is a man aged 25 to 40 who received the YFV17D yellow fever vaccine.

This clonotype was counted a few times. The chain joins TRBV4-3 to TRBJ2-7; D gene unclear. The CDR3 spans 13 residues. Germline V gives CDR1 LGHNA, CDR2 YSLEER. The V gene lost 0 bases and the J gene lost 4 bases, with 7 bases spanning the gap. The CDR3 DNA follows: TGCGCCAGCAGCCAAGACGTCGCTTACGAGCAGTACTTC. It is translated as CASSQDVAYEQYF.

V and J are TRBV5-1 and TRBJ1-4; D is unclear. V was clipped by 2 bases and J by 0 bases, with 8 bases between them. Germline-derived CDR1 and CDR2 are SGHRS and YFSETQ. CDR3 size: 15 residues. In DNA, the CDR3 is TGCGCCAGCAGCTTCAGCGGCTCAACTAATGAAAAACTGTTTTTT. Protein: CASSFSGSTNEKLFF.

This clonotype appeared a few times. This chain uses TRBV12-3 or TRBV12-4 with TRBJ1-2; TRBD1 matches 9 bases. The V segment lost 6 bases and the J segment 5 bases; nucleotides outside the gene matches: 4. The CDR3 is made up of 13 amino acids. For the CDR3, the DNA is TGTGCCAGCAGCGTAGGACAGGGGTATGGCTACACCTTC. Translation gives CASSVGQGYGYTF.

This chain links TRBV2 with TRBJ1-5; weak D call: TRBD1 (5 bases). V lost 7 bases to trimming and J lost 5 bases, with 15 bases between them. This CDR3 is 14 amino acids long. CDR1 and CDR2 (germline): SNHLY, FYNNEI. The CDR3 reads CASTGTGGDQPQHF. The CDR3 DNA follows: TGTGCCAGCACTGGTACAGGTGGAGATCAGCCCCAGCATTTT.

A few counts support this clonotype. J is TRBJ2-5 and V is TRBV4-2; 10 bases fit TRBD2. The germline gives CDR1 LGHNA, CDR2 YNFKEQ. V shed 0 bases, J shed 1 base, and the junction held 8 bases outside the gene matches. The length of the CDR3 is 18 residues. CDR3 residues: CASSQDLQREGSQETQYF. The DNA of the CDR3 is TGTGCCAGCAGCCAAGATCTACAGCGGGAGGGCTCCCAAGAGACCCAGTACTTC.

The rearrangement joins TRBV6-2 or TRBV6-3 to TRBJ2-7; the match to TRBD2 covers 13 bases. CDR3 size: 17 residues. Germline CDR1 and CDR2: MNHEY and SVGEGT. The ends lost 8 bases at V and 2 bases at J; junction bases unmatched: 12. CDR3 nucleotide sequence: TGTGCCAGCCATTATGCCGGGACTAGCGGGAACCCCTACGAGCAGTACTTC. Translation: CASHYAGTSGNPYEQYF.

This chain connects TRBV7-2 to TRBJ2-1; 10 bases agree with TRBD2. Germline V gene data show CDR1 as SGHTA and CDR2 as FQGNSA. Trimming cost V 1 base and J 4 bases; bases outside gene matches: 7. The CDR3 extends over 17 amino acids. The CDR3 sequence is CASSLGSGGGGYNEQFF. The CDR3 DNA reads TGTGCCAGCAGCTTAGGAAGCGGGGGGGGTGGTTACAATGAGCAGTTCTTC. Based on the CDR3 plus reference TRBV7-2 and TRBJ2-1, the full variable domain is GAGVSQSPSNKVTEKGKDVELRCDPISGHTALYWYRQSLGQGLEFLIYFQGNSAPDKSGLPSDRFSAERTGGSVSTLTIQRTQQEDSAVYLCASSLGSGGGGYNEQFFGPGTRLTVL.

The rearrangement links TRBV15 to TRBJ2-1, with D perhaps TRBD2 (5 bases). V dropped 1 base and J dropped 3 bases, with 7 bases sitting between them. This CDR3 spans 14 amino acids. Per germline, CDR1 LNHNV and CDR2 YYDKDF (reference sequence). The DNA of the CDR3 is TGTGCCACCAGCAGAGCCACTAGCTACAATGAGCAGTTCTTC. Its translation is CATSRATSYNEQFF.

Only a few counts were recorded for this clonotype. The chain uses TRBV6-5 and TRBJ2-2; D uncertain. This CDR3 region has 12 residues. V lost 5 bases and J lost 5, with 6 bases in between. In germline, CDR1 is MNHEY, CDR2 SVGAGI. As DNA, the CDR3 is TGTGCCAGCAGTCATCATACCGGGGAGCTGTTTTTT. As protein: CASSHHTGELFF.

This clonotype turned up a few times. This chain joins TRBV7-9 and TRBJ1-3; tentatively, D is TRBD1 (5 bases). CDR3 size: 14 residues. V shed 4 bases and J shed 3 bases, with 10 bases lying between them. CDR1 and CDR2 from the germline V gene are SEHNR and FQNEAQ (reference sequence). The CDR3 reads CASSSPDNGNTIYF. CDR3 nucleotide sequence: TGTGCCAGCAGCTCTCCGGACAATGGAAACACCATATATTTT.

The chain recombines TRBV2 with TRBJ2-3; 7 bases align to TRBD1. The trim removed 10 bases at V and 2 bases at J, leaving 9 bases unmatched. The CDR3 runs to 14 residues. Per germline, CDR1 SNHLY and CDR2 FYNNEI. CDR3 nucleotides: TGTGCCACGCCCGGGACAGTCCTCACAGATACGCAGTATTTT. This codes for CATPGTVLTDTQYF.

The CDR3: CSATDSGNQPQHF. The DNA of the CDR3 is TGCAGTGCTACAGACTCGGGCAATCAGCCCCAGCATTTT. The chain is built from TRBV20-1 and TRBJ1-5; unclear D gene. This CDR3 comprises 13 residues. Per germline, CDR1 DFQATT and CDR2 SNEGSKA (reference sequence). The ends were cut back, 4 bases at V and 2 bases at J, with 9 bases in the middle.

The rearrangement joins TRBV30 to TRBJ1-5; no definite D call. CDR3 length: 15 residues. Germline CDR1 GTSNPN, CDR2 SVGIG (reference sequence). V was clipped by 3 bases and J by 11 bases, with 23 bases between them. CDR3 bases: TGTGCCTGGAGGGATTCCAGAGACGGTGGAGGATCCCAGCATTTT. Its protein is CAWRDSRDGGGSQHF.

The CDR3 DNA is TGTGCCAGCAGCCCCCCCCAAGGAGGACTAGAAAACGAGCAGTACTTC. Translated, it gives CASSPPQGGLENEQYF. The chain links TRBV7-2 to TRBJ2-7; the match to TRBD2 covers 7 bases. From germline, CDR1 is SGHTA and CDR2 FQGNSA. The CDR3 covers 16 residues. The ends lost 5 bases at V and 5 bases at J; junction bases unmatched: 15.

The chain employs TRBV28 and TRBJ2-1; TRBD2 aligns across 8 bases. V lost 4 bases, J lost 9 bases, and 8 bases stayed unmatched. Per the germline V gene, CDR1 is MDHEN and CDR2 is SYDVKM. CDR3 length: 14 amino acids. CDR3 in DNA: TGTGCCAGCAGTTCTCAAAGCGGGAGTTTTGAGCAGTTCTTC. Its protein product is CASSSQSGSFEQFF.

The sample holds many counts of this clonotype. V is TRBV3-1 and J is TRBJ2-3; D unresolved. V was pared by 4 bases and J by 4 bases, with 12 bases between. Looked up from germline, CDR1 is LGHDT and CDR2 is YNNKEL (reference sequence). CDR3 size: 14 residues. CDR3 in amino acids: CASSRVGPADTQYF. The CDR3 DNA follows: TGTGCCAGCAGCCGAGTGGGTCCGGCAGATACGCAGTATTTT.

The CDR3 loop reads CSARTRQGANSPLHF. In DNA, the CDR3 is TGCAGTGCTAGAACAAGACAGGGGGCTAATTCACCCCTCCACTTT. This sequence joins TRBV20-1 and TRBJ1-6; 10 bases align to TRBD1. The CDR3 loop spans 15 amino acids. The J segment lost 6 bases and the V segment lost 2 bases, leaving 4 bases of the junction unmatched. CDR1 is DFQATT, CDR2 SNEGSKA, per germline (reference sequence).

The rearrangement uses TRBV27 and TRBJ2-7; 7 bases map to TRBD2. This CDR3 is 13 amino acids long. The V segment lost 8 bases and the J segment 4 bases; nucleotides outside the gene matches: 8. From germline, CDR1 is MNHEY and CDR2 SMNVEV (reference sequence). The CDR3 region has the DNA TGTGCCAGCGGAGGACTAGAGGATTACGAGCAGTACTTC. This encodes CASGGLEDYEQYF.

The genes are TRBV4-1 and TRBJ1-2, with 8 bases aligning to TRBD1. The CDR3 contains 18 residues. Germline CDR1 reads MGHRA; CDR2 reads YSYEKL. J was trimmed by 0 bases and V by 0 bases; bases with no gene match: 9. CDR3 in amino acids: CASSQDRGRGLTNYGYTF. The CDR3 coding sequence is TGCGCCAGCAGCCAAGATAGGGGCAGGGGGCTTACTAACTATGGCTACACCTTC.

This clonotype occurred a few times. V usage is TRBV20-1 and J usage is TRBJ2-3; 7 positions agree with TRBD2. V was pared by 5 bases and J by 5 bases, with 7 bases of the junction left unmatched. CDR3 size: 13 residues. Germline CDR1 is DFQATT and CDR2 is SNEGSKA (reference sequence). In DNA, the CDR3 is TGCAGTGCTGTACTAGCGCCGCTAGATACGCAGTATTTT. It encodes CSAVLAPLDTQYF.

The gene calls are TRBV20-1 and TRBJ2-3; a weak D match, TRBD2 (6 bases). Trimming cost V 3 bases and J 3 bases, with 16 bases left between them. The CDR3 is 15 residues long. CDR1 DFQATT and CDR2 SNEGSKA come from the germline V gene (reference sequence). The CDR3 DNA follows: TGCAGTGCTAGTTCAGGAGGGCCGGCTACAGATACGCAGTATTTT. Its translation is CSASSGGPATDTQYF.

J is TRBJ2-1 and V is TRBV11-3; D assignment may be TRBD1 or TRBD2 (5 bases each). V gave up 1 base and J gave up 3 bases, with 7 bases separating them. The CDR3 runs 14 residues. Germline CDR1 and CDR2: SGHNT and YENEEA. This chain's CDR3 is CASSLAGHYNEQFF. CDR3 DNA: TGTGCCAGCAGCTTAGCGGGGCACTACAATGAGCAGTTCTTC.

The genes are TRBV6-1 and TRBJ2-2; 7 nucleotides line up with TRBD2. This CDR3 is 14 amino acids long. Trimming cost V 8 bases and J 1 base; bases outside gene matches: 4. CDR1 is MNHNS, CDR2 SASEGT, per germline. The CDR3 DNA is TGTGCCAGCGTAAGCGGGAAGAACACCGGGGAGCTGTTTTTT. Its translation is CASVSGKNTGELFF.

In DNA, the CDR3 is TGTGCCGGGGGACTAGCGGGAAGCGAGACCCAGTACTTC. Translation gives CAGGLAGSETQYF. V usage is TRBV30 and J usage is TRBJ2-5; 13 nucleotides match TRBD2. V dropped 8 bases and J dropped 5; count of bases not matched to a gene: 5. CDR3 length: 13 amino acids. Germline CDR1 is GTSNPN and CDR2 is SVGIG (reference sequence).

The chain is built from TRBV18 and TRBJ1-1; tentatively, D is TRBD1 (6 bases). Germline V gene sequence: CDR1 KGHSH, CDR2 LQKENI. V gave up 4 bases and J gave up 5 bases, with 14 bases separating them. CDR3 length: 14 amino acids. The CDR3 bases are TGTGCCAGCTCACAGTACAGGGAGCAGACTGAAGCTTTCTTT. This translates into CASSQYREQTEAFF.

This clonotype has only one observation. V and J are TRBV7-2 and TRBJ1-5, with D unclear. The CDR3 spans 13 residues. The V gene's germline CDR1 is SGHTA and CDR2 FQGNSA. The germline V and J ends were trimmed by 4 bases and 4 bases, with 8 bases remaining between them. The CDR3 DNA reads TGTGCCAGCAGCTACGAAAGGAATCAGCCCCAGCATTTT. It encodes CASSYERNQPQHF.

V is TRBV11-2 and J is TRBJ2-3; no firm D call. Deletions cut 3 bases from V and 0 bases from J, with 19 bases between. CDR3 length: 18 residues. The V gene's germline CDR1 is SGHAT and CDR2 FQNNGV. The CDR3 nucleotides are TGTGCCAGCAGCTTGGTAGGATTGCGACTGACTAGCACAGATACGCAGTATTTT. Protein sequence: CASSLVGLRLTSTDTQYF.

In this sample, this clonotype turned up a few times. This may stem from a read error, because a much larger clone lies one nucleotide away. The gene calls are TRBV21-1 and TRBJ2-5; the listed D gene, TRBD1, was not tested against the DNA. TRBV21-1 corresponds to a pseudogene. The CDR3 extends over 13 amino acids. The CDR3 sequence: CASSIGQQETQYF. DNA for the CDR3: TGTGCCAGCAGCATAGGACAGCAAGAGACCCAGTACTTC.

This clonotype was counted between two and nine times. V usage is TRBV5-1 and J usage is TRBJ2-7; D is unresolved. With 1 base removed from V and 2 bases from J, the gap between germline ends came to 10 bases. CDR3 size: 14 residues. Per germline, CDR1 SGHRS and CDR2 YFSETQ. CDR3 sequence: CASSLNSRAYEQYF. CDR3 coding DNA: TGCGCCAGCAGCTTGAACAGCCGAGCCTACGAGCAGTACTTC.

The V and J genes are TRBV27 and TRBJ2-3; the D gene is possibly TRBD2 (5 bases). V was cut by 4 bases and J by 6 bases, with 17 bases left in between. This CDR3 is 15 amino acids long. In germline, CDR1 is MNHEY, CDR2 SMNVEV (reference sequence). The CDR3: CASSSTGRDRDTQYF. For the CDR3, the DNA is TGTGCCAGCAGTTCCACGGGCCGGGATAGGGATACGCAGTATTTT.

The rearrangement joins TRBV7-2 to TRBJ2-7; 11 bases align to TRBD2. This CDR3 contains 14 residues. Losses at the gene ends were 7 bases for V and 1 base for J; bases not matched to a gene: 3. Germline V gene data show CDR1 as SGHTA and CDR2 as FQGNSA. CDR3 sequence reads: CASTWTSGSYEQYF. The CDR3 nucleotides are TGTGCCAGCACCTGGACTAGCGGGTCCTACGAGCAGTACTTC.

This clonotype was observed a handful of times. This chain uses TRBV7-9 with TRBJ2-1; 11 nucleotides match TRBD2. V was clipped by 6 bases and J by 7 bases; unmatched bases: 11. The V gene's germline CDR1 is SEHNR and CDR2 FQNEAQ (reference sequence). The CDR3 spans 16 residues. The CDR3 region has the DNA TGTGCCAGCAGATGGGGAGGGACTAGCGGCCCAAATGAGCAGTTCTTC. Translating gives CASRWGGTSGPNEQFF.